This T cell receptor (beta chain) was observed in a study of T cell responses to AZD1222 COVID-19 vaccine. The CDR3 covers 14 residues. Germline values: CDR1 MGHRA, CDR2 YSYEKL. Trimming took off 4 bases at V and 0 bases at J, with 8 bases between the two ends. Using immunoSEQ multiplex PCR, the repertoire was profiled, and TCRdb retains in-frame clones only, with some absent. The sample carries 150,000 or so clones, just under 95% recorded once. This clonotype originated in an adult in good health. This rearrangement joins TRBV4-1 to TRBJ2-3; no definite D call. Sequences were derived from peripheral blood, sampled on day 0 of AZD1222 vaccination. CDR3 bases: TGCGCCAGCAGCCCCGCGTGGAGCACAGATACGCAGTATTTT. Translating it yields CASSPAWSTDTQYF.